The rows below give T cell receptor beta chains drawn from one sample of a study of blood T cell repertoires in COVID-19. This table comes from immunoSEQ multiplex PCR, and its TCRdb copy is limited to in-frame clones, with some not included. Among about 74,000 clones listed, about 92% were seen once. The specimen was peripheral blood. Source of these receptors: a human donor in a cohort sampled during active COVID-19. CDR3s include the opening cysteine and the closing phenylalanine or tryptophan. A D gene is named only where the DNA matches it firmly. Size is stated for part of the rows, as once, few or many counts, or as a class when the clone is expanded.

J	D	V	size	CDR3	DNA
TRBJ1-5	TRBD1	TRBV28	-	CASSLLSDRGDQPQHF	TGTGCCAGCAGTTTATTATCTGACAGGGGGGATCAGCCCCAGCATTTT
TRBJ2-1	-	TRBV5-4	-	CASSLGGDEQFF	TGTGCCAGCAGCTTGGGGGGGGATGAGCAGTTCTTC
TRBJ2-1	-	TRBV27	-	CASSSAASRYNEQFF	TGTGCCAGCAGTTCAGCGGCTAGCAGATACAATGAGCAGTTCTTC
TRBJ2-1	TRBD2	TRBV19	-	CASSAEGREIEQFF	TGTGCCAGTAGTGCCGAGGGGCGGGAGATTGAGCAGTTCTTC
TRBJ1-5	-	TRBV7-8	-	CASSSNNQPQHF	TGTGCCAGCAGCTCTAACAATCAGCCCCAGCATTTT
TRBJ2-1	-	TRBV5-1	-	CASRRGGNEQFF	TGCGCCAGCAGAAGGGGGGGAAATGAGCAGTTCTTC
TRBJ2-1	TRBD2	TRBV7-2	-	CASSLGIAGGEEQFF	TGTGCCAGCAGCCTTGGGATAGCGGGAGGGGAAGAGCAGTTCTTC
TRBJ2-1	-	TRBV24-1	-	CATSPRRGAGTYPSYNEQFF	TGTGCCACTTCGCCCCGCCGGGGAGCGGGTACCTACCCCTCCTACAATGAGCAGTTCTTC
TRBJ2-3	TRBD2	TRBV5-1	-	CASSASSGSADTQYF	TGCGCCAGCAGCGCCTCTAGCGGGAGCGCAGATACGCAGTATTTT
TRBJ2-7	TRBD2	TRBV19	-	CASSISGTRNSYEQYF	TGTGCCAGTAGTATATCCGGGACTAGAAACTCCTACGAGCAGTACTTC
TRBJ1-1	-	TRBV5-1	-	CASSFEGLGGTEAFF	TGCGCCAGCAGCTTTGAGGGTTTGGGGGGCACTGAAGCTTTCTTT
TRBJ1-1	-	TRBV3-1/TRBV3-2	few	CASSQGSKGSGAFF	TGTGCCAGCAGCCAAGGTTCCAAGGGGTCCGGAGCTTTCTTT
TRBJ1-6	-	TRBV4-3	-	CASSQDQGSPLHF	TGCGCCAGCAGCCAAGATCAGGGTTCACCCCTCCACTTT
TRBJ2-4	-	TRBV6-5	-	CASSYGGLLAKNIQYF	TGTGCCAGCAGTTACGGAGGACTCCTAGCCAAAAACATTCAGTACTTC
TRBJ2-1	-	TRBV28	-	CASSFAGYGEQFF	TGTGCCAGCAGTTTTGCCGGGTACGGTGAGCAGTTCTTC
TRBJ1-2	-	TRBV15	-	CATSRDWAGSLTF	TGTGCCACCAGCAGAGATTGGGCGGGTAGCCTTACCTTC
TRBJ2-3	-	TRBV5-6	-	CASSTYRSGLYSTDTQYF	TGTGCCAGCAGCACGTACCGCTCGGGACTCTATAGCACAGATACGCAGTATTTT